This entry concerns a single T cell receptor beta chain. The antigen is undetermined. The data stem from a study of CXCR3-negative and CXCR3-positive naive CD8 T cells. Overall study context: The dataset comprises roughly 150 million TRB reads in total, with about 1.5 +/- 0.3 million reads per library. Study-level points and caveats: Memory CD8+ cells had much lower diversity, and both naive subsets had comparably high diversity. Expression of CXCR3 was partially reduced after cryopreservation, and fresh PBMCs were used in most assays. TRBV-TRBJ usage was similar across naive CXCR3 subsets but distinct in memory cells.

CDR3 length: 15 amino acids. Germline assignment: CDR1 SGDLS and CDR2 YYNGEE. cDNA libraries for TRB were generated by 5' RACE incorporating UMI labels. TCRdb re-called the 5' RACE reads, yielding one record per CDR3 amino acid sequence without DNA. The sample is made up of 45,000 to 55,000 distinct CDR3 sequences, and the top ten hold about 15% of it. The source material was memory CD8+ T cells from blood. The chain combines TRBV9 with TRBJ2-7; TCRdb designates TRBD1, a call that cannot be tested without DNA. This TCR was sampled from a human donor in good health. Some clones in this sample may be carry-over from other donors' samples. This CDR3 reads CASSPLLDTFYEQYF.